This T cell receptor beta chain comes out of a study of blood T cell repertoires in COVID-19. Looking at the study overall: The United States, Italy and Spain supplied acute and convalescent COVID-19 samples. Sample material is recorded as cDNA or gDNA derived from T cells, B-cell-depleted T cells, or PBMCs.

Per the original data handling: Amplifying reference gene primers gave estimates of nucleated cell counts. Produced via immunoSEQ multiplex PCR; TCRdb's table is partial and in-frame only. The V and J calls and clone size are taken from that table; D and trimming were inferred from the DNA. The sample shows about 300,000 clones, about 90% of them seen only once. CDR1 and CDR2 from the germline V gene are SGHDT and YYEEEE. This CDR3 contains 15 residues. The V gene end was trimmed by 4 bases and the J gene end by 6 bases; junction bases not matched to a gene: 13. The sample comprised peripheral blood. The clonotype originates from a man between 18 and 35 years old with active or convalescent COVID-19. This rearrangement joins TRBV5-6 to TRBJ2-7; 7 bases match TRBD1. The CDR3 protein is CASSVRGKGAIEQYF. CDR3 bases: TGTGCCAGCAGCGTTCGAGGGAAGGGGGCAATCGAGCAGTACTTC.